The entry that follows covers one T cell receptor beta chain sequence. This CDR3 has 12 residues. The junction had 1 base not matched to a gene; V was cut back by 11 bases and J by 0 bases. The V gene's germline CDR1 is LNHDA and CDR2 SQIVND (reference sequence). The data were taken from a study of T cell changes during pregnancy in multiple sclerosis. Some clones are missing from TCRdb's copy, which holds only in-frame ones; the method was immunoSEQ multiplex PCR. Of fewer than 90,000 clones in the sample, 85% to 95% were seen once. This TCR came from a female donor with multiple sclerosis, enrolled in a pregnancy study. Source: peripheral blood, taken in the third trimester of pregnancy. V gene TRBV19 combines with J gene TRBJ2-7, with 10 bases aligning to TRBD2. CDR3 nucleotides: TGTGCCGCTAGCGGGAGCTCCTACGAGCAGTACTTC. This sequence encodes CAASGSSYEQYF.